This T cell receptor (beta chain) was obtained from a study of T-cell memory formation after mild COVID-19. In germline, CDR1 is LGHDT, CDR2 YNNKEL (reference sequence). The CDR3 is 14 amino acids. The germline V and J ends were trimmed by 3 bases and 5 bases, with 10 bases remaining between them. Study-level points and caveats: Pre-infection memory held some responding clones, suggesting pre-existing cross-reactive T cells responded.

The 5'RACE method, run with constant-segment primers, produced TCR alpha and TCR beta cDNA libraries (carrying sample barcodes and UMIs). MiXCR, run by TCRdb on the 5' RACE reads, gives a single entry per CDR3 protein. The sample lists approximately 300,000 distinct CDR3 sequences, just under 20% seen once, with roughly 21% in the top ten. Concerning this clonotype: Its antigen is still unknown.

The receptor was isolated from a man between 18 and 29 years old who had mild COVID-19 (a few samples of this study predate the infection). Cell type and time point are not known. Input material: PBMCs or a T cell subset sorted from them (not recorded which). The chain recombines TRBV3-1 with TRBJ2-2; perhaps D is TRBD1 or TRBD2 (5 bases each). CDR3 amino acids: CASSQGEGTGELFF. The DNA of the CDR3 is TGTGCCAGCAGCCAGGGGGAAGGGACCGGGGAGCTGTTTTTT.